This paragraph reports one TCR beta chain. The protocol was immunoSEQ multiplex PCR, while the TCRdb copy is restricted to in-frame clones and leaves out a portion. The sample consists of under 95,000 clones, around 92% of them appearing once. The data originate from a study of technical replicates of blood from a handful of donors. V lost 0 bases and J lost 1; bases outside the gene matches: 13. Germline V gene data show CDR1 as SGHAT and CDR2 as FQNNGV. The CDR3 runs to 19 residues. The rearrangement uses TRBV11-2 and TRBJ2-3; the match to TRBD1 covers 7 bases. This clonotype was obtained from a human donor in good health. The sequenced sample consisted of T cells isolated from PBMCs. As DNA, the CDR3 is TGTGCCAGCAGCTTAGAAGGGACAGCAGCCGGGCCTTGCACAGATACGCAGTATTTT. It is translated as CASSLEGTAAGPCTDTQYF.